The rows below give T cell receptor beta chains drawn from one sample of a study of chemoradiotherapy in HPV16-positive cancers. Sequenced by immunoSEQ multiplex PCR; TCRdb stores in-frame clones only, minus some. Here the sample spans about 3,000 clones, approximately 86% being singletons. Here the sequenced sample was tumor tissue, taken from a patient who underwent chemoradiotherapy. The receptor set was obtained from a human donor with HPV-associated anogenital cancer. Each CDR3 is given with its conserved first and last residue. A D gene is named only where the DNA matches it firmly. Rows give clone size only sometimes, using once, few, many, or a class for an expanded clone.

NA | TRBJ1-6 | TRBV28 | TRBD1 | CASSLAGTGGSPLHF | TGTGCCAGCAGTTTAGCGGGGACAGGGGGCTCACCCCTCCACTTT
NA | TRBJ2-5 | TRBV19 | TRBD2 | CASSIGPAGIQETQYF | TGTGCCAGTAGTATAGGACCAGCGGGGATACAAGAGACCCAGTACTTC
few | TRBJ2-1 | TRBV11-2 | TRBD2 | CASSLDPGWGLAAYNEQFF | TGTGCCAGCAGCTTAGATCCGGGGTGGGGACTAGCGGCCTACAATGAGCAGTTCTTC
NA | TRBJ2-5 | TRBV5-1 | NA | CASSFTQVQETQYF | TGCGCCAGCAGCTTTACTCAGGTTCAAGAGACCCAGTACTTC
once | TRBJ1-2 | TRBV18 | TRBD1 | CASSSGQGYGYTF | TGTGCCAGCTCATCGGGACAGGGTTATGGCTACACCTTC
NA | TRBJ2-5 | TRBV7-9 | NA | CASTHRPGETQYF | TGTGCCAGCACCCACAGGCCCGGGGAGACCCAGTACTTC
NA | TRBJ2-1 | TRBV7-7 | NA | CASSLAGAQNEQFF | TGTGCTAGCAGCTTAGCAGGGGCGCAGAATGAGCAGTTCTTC
NA | TRBJ2-6 | TRBV27 | NA | CASSLVSGTETGSGANVLTF | TGTGCCAGCAGTTTAGTCAGTGGGACGGAAACCGGGTCTGGGGCCAACGTCCTGACTTTC
NA | TRBJ1-1 | TRBV5-4 | NA | CASSLASMNTEAFF | TGTGCCAGCAGCTTGGCATCAATGAACACTGAAGCTTTCTTT
NA | TRBJ2-7 | TRBV2 | NA | CASKGHGQTYEQYF | TGTGCCAGCAAAGGACACGGACAGACCTACGAGCAGTACTTC
NA | TRBJ1-5 | TRBV28 | NA | CASTRGGSDQPQHF | TGTGCCAGCACCCGGGGTGGGTCGGATCAGCCCCAGCATTTT
NA | TRBJ2-6 | TRBV7-1 | NA | CASSWTYRGQSRANVLTF | TGTGCCAGCAGCTGGACGTATCGAGGACAAAGTCGGGCCAACGTCCTGACTTTC
NA | TRBJ1-1 | TRBV5-1 | NA | CASVEEQGNTEAFF | TGCGCCAGCGTCGAAGAACAGGGGAACACTGAAGCTTTCTTT
NA | TRBJ1-1 | TRBV10-2 | NA | CASSVADLREAFF | TGCGCCAGCAGTGTAGCGGATTTGAGAGAAGCTTTCTTT
NA | TRBJ1-6 | TRBV19 | NA | CASTTSGGGLGPLHF | TGTGCCAGTACCACGAGCGGGGGGGGTCTGGGACCCCTCCACTTT
NA | TRBJ1-5 | TRBV7-2 | NA | CASSLVWASNQPQHF | TGTGCCAGCAGCTTAGTCTGGGCTAGCAATCAGCCCCAGCATTTT
large | TRBJ2-5 | TRBV7-9 | TRBD1 | CASSLGRGRETQYF | TGTGCCAGCAGCTTAGGAAGGGGGCGGGAGACCCAGTACTTC
NA | TRBJ1-2 | TRBV19 | TRBD1 | CASSRQGYGYTF | TGTGCCAGTAGTAGACAGGGCTATGGCTACACCTTC
NA | TRBJ2-5 | TRBV5-6 | NA | CASSLAGSGETQYF | TGTGCCAGCAGCTTGGCGGGGTCGGGGGAGACCCAGTACTTC
NA | TRBJ2-1 | TRBV11-2 | NA | CASSFVPSNEQFF | TGTGCCAGCAGCTTCGTTCCTAGCAATGAGCAGTTCTTC
NA | TRBJ1-4 | TRBV5-5 | NA | CASSVDSWSEKLFF | TGTGCCAGCAGCGTCGACAGTTGGAGTGAAAAACTGTTTTTT
NA | TRBJ1-6 | TRBV19 | TRBD1 | CASSMRTGNSPLHF | TGTGCCAGTAGTATGAGGACAGGGAATTCACCCCTCCACTTT
NA | TRBJ2-7 | TRBV11-2 | TRBD2 | CASSPEALGTSTSGQYF | TGTGCCAGCAGCCCAGAGGCCCTCGGGACTAGCACTTCGGGGCAGTACTTC
NA | TRBJ2-1 | TRBV27 | TRBD2 | CASSTPPTSGRYNEQFF | TGTGCCAGCAGTACTCCCCCGACTAGCGGGAGGTACAATGAGCAGTTCTTC
NA | TRBJ2-7 | TRBV28 | TRBD2 | CASSSEMVWTSGVSYEQYF | TGTGCCAGCAGTTCCGAGATGGTTTGGACTAGCGGGGTCTCCTACGAGCAGTACTTC
NA | TRBJ2-1 | TRBV6-5 | TRBD2 | CASSYSRLARDEQFF | TGTGCCAGCAGTTACTCGAGACTAGCTCGCGATGAGCAGTTCTTC
NA | TRBJ2-7 | TRBV29-1 | TRBD1 | CSVRTGGFYEQYF | TGCAGCGTTAGGACAGGGGGCTTCTACGAGCAGTACTTC
few | TRBJ1-5 | TRBV2 | TRBD1 | CASSVEAGGDQPQHF | TGTGCCAGCAGTGTCGAGGCAGGGGGCGATCAGCCCCAGCATTTT